One sample yielded the 25 T cell receptor beta chains listed below, sequenced in a study of T cells in localized non-small cell lung cancer. The method was immunoSEQ multiplex PCR; TCRdb's version includes in-frame clones alone and lacks a portion of them. The sample holds 15,000 to 20,000 clones, about 90% seen once. The sequencing here drew on peripheral blood mononuclear cells, taken before any cancer treatment. These receptors were obtained from a woman aged 35-75 years with stage III lung adenocarcinoma.

This clone was observed a single time. The rearrangement links TRBV28 to TRBJ1-5, with 9 bases identical to TRBD1. V was pared by 4 bases and J by 6 bases, with 4 bases of the junction left unmatched. Germline V lookup: CDR1 MDHEN, CDR2 SYDVKM. This CDR3 has 14 amino acids. The CDR3 reads CASSSGQGSQPQHF. The CDR3 bases are TGTGCCAGCAGTTCGGGACAGGGAAGTCAGCCCCAGCATTTT.

The DNA of the CDR3 is TGTGCCATTGGAGGGGGGGGAACTCAGCCCCAGCATTTT. Its protein product is CAIGGGGTQPQHF. This chain links TRBV10-3 with TRBJ1-5, with D possibly TRBD1 on 6 matching bases. There are 13 residues in the CDR3. Germline CDR1 and CDR2: ENHRY and SYGVKD. Trimming stripped 9 bases from V and 6 bases from J, with 15 bases between.

The chain has TRBV7-2 and TRBJ2-7; 8 nucleotides align to TRBD2. After removal of 10 bases from V and 1 base from J, the junction contained 6 bases not matched to a gene. CDR1 is SGHTA, CDR2 FQGNSA, per germline. The CDR3 sequence is 13 residues long. This chain's CDR3 is CATRASGSYEQYF. The CDR3 coding sequence is TGTGCCACGCGGGCTAGCGGGTCCTACGAGCAGTACTTC.

The chain carries TRBV18 and TRBJ2-3; D is ambiguous. This CDR3 contains 14 residues. V lost 3 bases and J 1 base, leaving 8 bases between the germline ends. CDR1 is KGHSH and CDR2 is LQKENI in the germline V gene. The CDR3 spells CASSPKPGTDTQYF. For the CDR3, the DNA is TGTGCCAGCTCACCTAAGCCCGGCACAGATACGCAGTATTTT. The entire variable domain, with the rest obtained from reference TRBV18 and TRBJ2-3, is as follows: NAGVMQNPRHLVRRRGQEARLRCSPMKGHSHVYWYRQLPEEGLKFMVYLQKENIIDESGMPKERFSAEFPKEGPSILRIQQVVRGDSAAYFCASSPKPGTDTQYFGPGTRLTVL.

The genes are TRBV4-3 and TRBJ1-5, with unresolved D. Looked up from germline, CDR1 is LGHNA and CDR2 is YSLEER. Trimming shortened V by 0 bases and J by 3 bases, and 9 bases separated the two germline ends. The CDR3 is made up of 15 amino acids. The CDR3 nucleotides are TGCGCCAGCAGCCAAGATCCGTCGAACAATCAGCCCCAGCATTTT. This translates into CASSQDPSNNQPQHF.

This clone was seen a few times. This chain joins TRBV5-4 and TRBJ1-3, with no clear D. This CDR3 comprises 13 residues. V was trimmed by 6 bases and J by 2 bases, leaving 9 bases between them. From germline, CDR1 is SGHNT and CDR2 YYREEE (reference sequence). The CDR3 bases are TGTGCCAGCACCCAAAGGGCTGGAAACACCATATATTTT. It codes for CASTQRAGNTIYF.

As for this clone: One end of the junction does not line up with germline, which may come from a read error. The gene calls are TRBV30 and TRBJ1-4; D perhaps matches TRBD1 (6 bases). CDR3 length: 14 residues. Germline lookup yields CDR1 GTSNPN and CDR2 SVGIG (reference sequence). The CDR3 DNA follows: TGTGCCTGGAGTGTAGGGGGGGCTAACGAAAAACTGTTTTTT. It encodes CAWSVGGANEKLFF.

This clone was found once. This chain links TRBV6-1 with TRBJ1-2; the D is unclear. Germline V gene sequence: CDR1 MNHNS, CDR2 SASEGT. V gave up 8 bases and J gave up 5 bases, with 12 bases separating them. CDR3 size: 12 residues. The CDR3 DNA is TGTGCCAGCGGGTCAGAACCTTATGGCTACACCTTC. Translated, it gives CASGSEPYGYTF.

The chain combines TRBV14 with TRBJ1-5; D is unclear. Germline V gene data show CDR1 as SGHDN and CDR2 as FVKESK. V was pared by 0 bases and J by 6 bases, with 6 bases between. The CDR3 has 13 amino acids. Here the CDR3 DNA reads TGTGCCAGCAGCCAAGATCTGGTTCAGCCCCAGCATTTT. This sequence encodes CASSQDLVQPQHF. Full variable domain (remainder filled in from reference TRBV14 and TRBJ1-5): EAGVTQFPSHSVIEKGQTVTLRCDPISGHDNLYWYRRVMGKEIKFLLHFVKESKQDESGMPNNRFLAERTGGTYSTLKVQPAELEDSGVYFCASSQDLVQPQHFGDGTRLSIL.

V is TRBV23-1 and J is TRBJ1-5; TRBD1 agrees at 10 bases. TRBV23-1 falls under the ORF class, with uncertain function. The trim removed 2 bases at V and 4 bases at J, leaving 8 bases unmatched. This CDR3 comprises 17 residues. The CDR3 loop is CASSQTPTGGGNQPQHF. The CDR3, as DNA: TGCGCCAGCAGTCAAACTCCGACAGGGGGCGGTAATCAGCCCCAGCATTTT.

V and J are TRBV2 and TRBJ1-1; 8 nucleotides line up with TRBD1. The CDR3 has 13 amino acids. Per germline, CDR1 SNHLY and CDR2 FYNNEI. V shed 8 bases, J shed 5 bases, and the junction held 7 bases outside the gene matches. In DNA, the CDR3 is TGTGCCAGCGGAAGACAGGGGTTTACTGAAGCTTTCTTT. It is translated as CASGRQGFTEAFF. The complete variable domain, with remaining parts taken from reference TRBV2 and TRBJ1-1, reads EPEVTQTPSHQVTQMGQEVILRCVPISNHLYFYWYRQILGQKVEFLVSFYNNEISEKSEIFDDQFSVERPDGSNFTLKIRSTKLEDSAMYFCASGRQGFTEAFFGQGTRLTVV.

The chain has TRBV5-4 and TRBJ2-3; 8 bases map to TRBD1. This CDR3 spans 18 amino acids. Germline V gene lookup returns CDR1 SGHNT and CDR2 YYREEE (reference sequence). V lost 6 bases and J lost 0; bases outside the gene matches: 15. CDR3 bases: TGTGCCAGCACCACCGAGACAGGGGTGCTGTCTAGCACAGATACGCAGTATTTT. It yields the protein CASTTETGVLSSTDTQYF.

This chain connects TRBV7-9 to TRBJ2-3; the D gene could be TRBD1 or TRBD2 (5 bases each). CDR1 SEHNR and CDR2 FQNEAQ come from the germline V gene (reference sequence). Trimming cost V 3 bases and J 2 bases, with 9 bases left between them. The CDR3 is 14 residues long. CDR3: CASSFGTDTDTQYF. Written as DNA, the CDR3 is TGTGCCAGCAGCTTCGGGACGGACACAGATACGCAGTATTTT.

The chain recombines TRBV29-1 with TRBJ2-1; a weak D match, TRBD1 (7 bases). This CDR3 contains 11 residues. The germline gives CDR1 SQVTM, CDR2 ANQGSEA. V dropped 7 bases and J dropped 10 bases, with 14 bases sitting between them. The CDR3 loop is CSGAGQREQFF. For the CDR3, the DNA is TGCAGCGGGGCGGGACAGCGGGAGCAGTTCTTC.

The J gene is TRBJ2-5, the V gene TRBV11-3; perhaps D is TRBD1 or TRBD2 (5 bases each). Germline assignment: CDR1 SGHNT and CDR2 YENEEA. Trimming cost V 1 base and J 10 bases, with 10 bases left between them. The length of the CDR3 is 12 residues. The DNA for the CDR3 is TGTGCCAGCAGCTTAGTCGGTGGGGGCCAGTACTTC. This codes for CASSLVGGGQYF.

The rearrangement links TRBV5-1 to TRBJ2-7; TRBD2 matches at 8 bases. V shed 4 bases, J shed 3 bases, and the junction held 3 bases outside the gene matches. Germline lookup yields CDR1 SGHRS and CDR2 YFSETQ. The CDR3 is made up of 13 amino acids. CDR3 nucleotide sequence: TGCGCCAGCAGCCCCGCGGGAGGCTACGAGCAGTACTTC. Translated, it gives CASSPAGGYEQYF.

The CDR3 DNA sequence: TGTGCCAGCAGCCGTAATACAGGGTACGAGCAGTACTTC. It translates to CASSRNTGYEQYF. This chain connects TRBV14 to TRBJ2-7, with a weak D call TRBD1 (6 bases). Trimming cost V 4 bases and J 4 bases, with 11 bases left between them. The CDR3 is made up of 13 amino acids. In germline, CDR1 is SGHDN, CDR2 FVKESK.

This clone was detected once. The chain combines TRBV10-3 with TRBJ1-2; D not certain. CDR1 ENHRY and CDR2 SYGVKD come from the germline V gene. CDR3 length: 11 amino acids. Trimming took 4 bases from V and 4 from J, leaving 4 bases between them. CDR3 nucleotide sequence: TGTGCCATCAGTGGGCCCTATGGCTACACCTTC. Translated: CAISGPYGYTF.

The V gene is TRBV5-1, the J gene TRBJ2-3; TRBD2 matches 7 bases. J lost 8 bases, V lost 2 bases, and 8 bases had no gene match. In germline, CDR1 is SGHRS, CDR2 YFSETQ. The CDR3 runs 14 residues. CDR3 coding DNA: TGCGCCAGCAGCTTATCCGGGACTACTCCTACGCAGTATTTT. This gives the protein CASSLSGTTPTQYF.

This chain uses TRBV10-3 with TRBJ2-7; the match to TRBD1 covers 7 bases. Germline trimming cut 9 bases from V and 2 bases from J; bases unmatched to any gene: 4. Germline-derived CDR1 and CDR2 are ENHRY and SYGVKD. This CDR3 spans 12 amino acids. Written as DNA, the CDR3 is TGTGCCATATCGACAGGGACCTACGAGCAGTACTTC. Encoded protein: CAISTGTYEQYF.

V usage is TRBV6-6 and J usage is TRBJ2-1; tentatively, D is TRBD1 (5 bases). Germline CDR1 MNHNY, CDR2 SVGAGI (reference sequence). The CDR3 is made up of 16 amino acids. V was clipped by 5 bases and J by 7 bases, with 21 bases between them. CDR3 coding DNA: TGTGCCAGCAGTCCGGTCGGGCAGGGAAAAGGAAATGAGCAGTTCTTC. Protein sequence: CASSPVGQGKGNEQFF.

This chain uses TRBV5-8 with TRBJ1-1, with 8 nucleotides matching TRBD1. Trimming at V came to 4 bases and at J to 6 bases, leaving 8 bases not matched to a gene. The CDR3 runs to 14 residues. Germline lookup yields CDR1 SGHTS and CDR2 YDEGEE. The CDR3 reads CASSLGQGDPEAFF. The CDR3 DNA reads as TGTGCCAGCAGCCTCGGACAGGGCGACCCTGAAGCTTTCTTT. The full variable domain, in which reference TRBV5-8 and TRBJ1-1 provide the parts outside the CDR3, is EAGVTQSPTHLIKTRGQQATLRCSPISGHTSVYWYQQALGLGLQFLLWYDEGEERNRGNFPPRFSGRQFPNYSSELNVNALELEDSALYLCASSLGQGDPEAFFGQGTRLTVV.

This sequence joins TRBV6-6 and TRBJ1-2; 9 bases align to TRBD1. The CDR3 is made up of 13 amino acids. Trimming at V came to 5 bases and at J to 7 bases, leaving 5 bases not matched to a gene. Per the germline V gene, CDR1 is MNHNY and CDR2 is SVGAGI (reference sequence). This CDR3 reads CASSNTGGSGYTF. The CDR3 region has the DNA TGTGCCAGCAGTAATACAGGGGGCAGTGGCTACACCTTC.

V is TRBV28 and J is TRBJ2-7; 7 nucleotides match TRBD1. V lost 3 bases to trimming and J lost 2 bases; unmatched junction nucleotides: 1. This CDR3 comprises 13 residues. Per the germline V gene, CDR1 is MDHEN and CDR2 is SYDVKM. The CDR3 region is CASSFQGAYEQYF. The CDR3 DNA sequence: TGTGCCAGCAGTTTCCAGGGGGCCTACGAGCAGTACTTC.

The J gene is TRBJ2-5, the V gene TRBV6-5; 7 positions match TRBD1. CDR1 and CDR2 from the germline V gene are MNHEY and SVGAGI. The CDR3 consists of 15 residues. V lost 6 bases to trimming and J lost 0 bases; unmatched junction nucleotides: 7. The CDR3 sequence is CASSGTELDQETQYF. Written as DNA, the CDR3 is TGTGCCAGCAGCGGGACAGAACTAGACCAAGAGACCCAGTACTTC.